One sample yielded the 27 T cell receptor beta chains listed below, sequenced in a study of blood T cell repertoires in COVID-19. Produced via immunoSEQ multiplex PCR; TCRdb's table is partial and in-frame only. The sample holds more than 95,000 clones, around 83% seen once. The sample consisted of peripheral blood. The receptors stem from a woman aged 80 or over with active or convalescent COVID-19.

DNA of the CDR3: TGTGCCAACATAATACTAGCGGGAGCCTACAATGAGCAGTTCTTC. Translation gives CANIILAGAYNEQFF. The V gene is TRBV9, the J gene TRBJ2-1; 11 bases align to TRBD2. V shed 9 bases, J shed 2 bases, and the junction held 7 bases outside the gene matches. The CDR3 loop spans 15 amino acids. Germline V gene data show CDR1 as SGDLS and CDR2 as YYNGEE.

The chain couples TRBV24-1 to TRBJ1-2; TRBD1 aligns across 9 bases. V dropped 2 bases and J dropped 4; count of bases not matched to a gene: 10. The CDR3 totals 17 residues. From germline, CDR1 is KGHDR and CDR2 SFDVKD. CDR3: CATSDSLGTGSSYGYTF. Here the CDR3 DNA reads TGTGCCACCAGTGATTCCCTAGGGACAGGGAGTTCCTATGGCTACACCTTC.

CDR3 loop: CASSPWRDSQETQYF. In DNA form, the CDR3 reads TGTGCCAGCTCACCATGGCGGGACAGTCAAGAGACCCAGTACTTC. V usage is TRBV18 and J usage is TRBJ2-5, with D possibly matching TRBD1 (7 bases). Germline CDR1 KGHSH, CDR2 LQKENI. This CDR3 region has 15 residues. The V end was cut by 2 bases, the J end by 2 bases, with 12 bases between.

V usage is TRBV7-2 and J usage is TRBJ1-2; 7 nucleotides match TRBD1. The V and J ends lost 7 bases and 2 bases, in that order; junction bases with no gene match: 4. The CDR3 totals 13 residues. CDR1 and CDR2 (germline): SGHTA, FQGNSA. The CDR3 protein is CASTLDRNYGYTF. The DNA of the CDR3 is TGTGCCAGCACTCTGGACAGGAACTATGGCTACACCTTC.

CDR3 sequence reads: CASSLERSNYGYTF. The CDR3 DNA follows: TGTGCCAGCAGCTTAGAACGGTCGAACTATGGCTACACCTTC. The chain employs TRBV7-2 and TRBJ1-2; unclear D gene. Trimming removed 1 base from V and 2 bases from J, with 8 bases in between. Germline CDR1 is SGHTA and CDR2 is FQGNSA. This CDR3 spans 14 amino acids.

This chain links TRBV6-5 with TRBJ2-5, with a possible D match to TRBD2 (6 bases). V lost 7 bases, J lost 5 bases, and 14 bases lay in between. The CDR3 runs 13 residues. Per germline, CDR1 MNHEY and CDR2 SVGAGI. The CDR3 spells CASNLALRETQYF. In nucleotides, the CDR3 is TGTGCCAGCAATCTAGCGCTAAGGGAGACCCAGTACTTC.

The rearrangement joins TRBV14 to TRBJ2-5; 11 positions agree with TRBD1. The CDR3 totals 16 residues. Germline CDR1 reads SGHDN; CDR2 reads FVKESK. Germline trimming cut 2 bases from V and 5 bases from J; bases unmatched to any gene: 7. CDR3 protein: CASSQLGTGGSETQYF. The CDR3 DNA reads TGTGCCAGCAGCCAACTGGGGACAGGGGGGTCGGAGACCCAGTACTTC.

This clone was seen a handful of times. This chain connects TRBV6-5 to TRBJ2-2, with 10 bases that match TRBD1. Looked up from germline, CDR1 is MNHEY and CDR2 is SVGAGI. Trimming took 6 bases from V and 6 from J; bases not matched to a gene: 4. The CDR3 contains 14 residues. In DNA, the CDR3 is TGTGCCAGCAGCCGACAGGGGGCAGCCGGGGAGCTGTTTTTT. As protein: CASSRQGAAGELFF.

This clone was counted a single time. The CDR3 region has the DNA TGTGCCAGTAGTAGGGACACGAGCTCTGGGGCCAACGTCCTGACTTTC. Translated, it gives CASSRDTSSGANVLTF. The J gene is TRBJ2-6, the V gene TRBV19; D perhaps matches TRBD1 (6 bases). Germline CDR1 is LNHDA and CDR2 is SQIVND (reference sequence). This CDR3 contains 16 residues. Trimming took 4 bases from V and 0 from J, leaving 10 bases between them. Drawing the rest from reference TRBV19 and TRBJ2-6, the complete variable domain is DGGITQSPKYLFRKEGQNVTLSCEQNLNHDAMYWYRQDPGQGLRLIYYSQIVNDFQKGDIAEGYSVSREKKESFPLTVTSAQKNPTAFYLCASSRDTSSGANVLTFGAGSRLTVL.

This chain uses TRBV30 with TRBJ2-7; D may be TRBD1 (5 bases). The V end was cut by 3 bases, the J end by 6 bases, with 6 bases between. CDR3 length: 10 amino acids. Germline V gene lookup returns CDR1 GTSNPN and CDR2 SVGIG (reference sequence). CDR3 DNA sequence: TGTGCCTGGAGAAGGGGCGAGCAGTACTTC. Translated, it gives CAWRRGEQYF.

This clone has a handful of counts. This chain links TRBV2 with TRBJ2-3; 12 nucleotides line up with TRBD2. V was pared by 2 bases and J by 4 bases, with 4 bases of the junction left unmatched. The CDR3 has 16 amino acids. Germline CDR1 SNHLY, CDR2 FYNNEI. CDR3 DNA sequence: TGTGCCAGCAGTGAACTAGCGGGAGGGCCCGCAGATACGCAGTATTTT. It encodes CASSELAGGPADTQYF.

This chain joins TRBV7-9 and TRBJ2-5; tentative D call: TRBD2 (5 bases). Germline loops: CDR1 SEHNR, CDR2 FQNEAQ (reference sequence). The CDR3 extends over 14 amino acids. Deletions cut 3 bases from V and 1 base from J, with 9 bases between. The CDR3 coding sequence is TGTGCCAGCAGCTTTCTCGGAGGCCAAGAGACCCAGTACTTC. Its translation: CASSFLGGQETQYF.

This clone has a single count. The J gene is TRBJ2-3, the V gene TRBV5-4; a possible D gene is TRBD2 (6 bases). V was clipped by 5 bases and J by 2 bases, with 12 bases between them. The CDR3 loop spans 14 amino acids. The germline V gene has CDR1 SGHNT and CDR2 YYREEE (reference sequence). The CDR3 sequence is CASRRERVTDTQYF. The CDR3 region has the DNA TGTGCCAGCAGACGGGAGCGCGTCACAGATACGCAGTATTTT.

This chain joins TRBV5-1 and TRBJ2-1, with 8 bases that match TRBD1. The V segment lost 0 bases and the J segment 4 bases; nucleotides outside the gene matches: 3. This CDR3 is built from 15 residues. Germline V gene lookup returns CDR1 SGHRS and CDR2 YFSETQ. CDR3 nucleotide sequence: TGCGCCAGCAGCTTGGGCGGACAGGGTTACAATGAGCAGTTCTTC. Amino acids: CASSLGGQGYNEQFF.

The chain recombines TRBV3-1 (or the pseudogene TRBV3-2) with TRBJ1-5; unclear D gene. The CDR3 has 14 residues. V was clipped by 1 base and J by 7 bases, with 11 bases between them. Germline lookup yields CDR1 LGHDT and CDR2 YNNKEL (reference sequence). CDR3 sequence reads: CASSQVRGGQPQHF. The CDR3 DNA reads TGTGCCAGCAGCCAAGTACGGGGTGGCCAGCCCCAGCATTTT.

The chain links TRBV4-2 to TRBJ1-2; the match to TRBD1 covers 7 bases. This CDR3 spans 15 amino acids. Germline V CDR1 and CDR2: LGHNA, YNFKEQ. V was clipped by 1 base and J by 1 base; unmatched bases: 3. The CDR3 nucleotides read TGTGCCAGCAGCCAAGGTGGACAGGTTAACTATGGCTACACCTTC. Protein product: CASSQGGQVNYGYTF.

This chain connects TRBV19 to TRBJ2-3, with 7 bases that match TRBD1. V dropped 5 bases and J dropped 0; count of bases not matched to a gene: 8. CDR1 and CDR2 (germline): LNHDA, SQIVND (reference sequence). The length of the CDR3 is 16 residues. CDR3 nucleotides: TGTGCCAGTAGTGGGGACAGATTAGTTAGCACAGATACGCAGTATTTT. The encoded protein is CASSGDRLVSTDTQYF.

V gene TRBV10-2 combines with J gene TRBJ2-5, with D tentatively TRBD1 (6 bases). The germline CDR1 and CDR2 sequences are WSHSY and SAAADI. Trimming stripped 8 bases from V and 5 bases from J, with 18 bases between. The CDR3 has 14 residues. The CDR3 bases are TGCGCCAGCTTCCAGGCAGGGGTAGGGGAGACCCAGTACTTC. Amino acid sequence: CASFQAGVGETQYF.

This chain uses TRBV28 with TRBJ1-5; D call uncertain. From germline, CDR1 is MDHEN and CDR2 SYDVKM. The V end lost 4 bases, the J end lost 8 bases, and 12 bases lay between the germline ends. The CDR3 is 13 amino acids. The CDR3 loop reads CASSYDLEEPQHF. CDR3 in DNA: TGTGCCAGCAGTTATGATTTGGAGGAGCCCCAGCATTTT.

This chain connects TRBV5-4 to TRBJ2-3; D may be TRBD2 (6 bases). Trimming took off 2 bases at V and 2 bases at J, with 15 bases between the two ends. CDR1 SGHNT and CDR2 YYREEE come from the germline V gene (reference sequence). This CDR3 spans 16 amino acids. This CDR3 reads CASSFIQRATTDTQYF. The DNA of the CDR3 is TGTGCCAGCAGCTTCATTCAGCGGGCGACCACAGATACGCAGTATTTT.

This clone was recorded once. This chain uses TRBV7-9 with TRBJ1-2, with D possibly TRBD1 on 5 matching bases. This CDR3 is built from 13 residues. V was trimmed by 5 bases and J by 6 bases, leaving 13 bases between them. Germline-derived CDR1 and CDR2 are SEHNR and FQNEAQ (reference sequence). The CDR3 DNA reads TGTGCCAGCAGCGTCAACCTAGGGGATGGCTACACCTTC. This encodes CASSVNLGDGYTF.

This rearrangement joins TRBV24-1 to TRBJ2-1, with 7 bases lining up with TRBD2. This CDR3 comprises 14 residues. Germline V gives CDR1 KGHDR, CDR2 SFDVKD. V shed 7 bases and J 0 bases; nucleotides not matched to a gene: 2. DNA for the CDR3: TGTGCCACCAGCGGGGGGAGCTCCTACAATGAGCAGTTCTTC. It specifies CATSGGSSYNEQFF.

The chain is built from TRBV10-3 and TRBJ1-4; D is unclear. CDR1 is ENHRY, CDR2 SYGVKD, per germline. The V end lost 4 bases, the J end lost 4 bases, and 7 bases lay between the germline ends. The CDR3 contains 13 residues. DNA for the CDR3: TGTGCCATCAGTGGCACAGTTAATGAAAAACTGTTTTTT. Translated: CAISGTVNEKLFF.

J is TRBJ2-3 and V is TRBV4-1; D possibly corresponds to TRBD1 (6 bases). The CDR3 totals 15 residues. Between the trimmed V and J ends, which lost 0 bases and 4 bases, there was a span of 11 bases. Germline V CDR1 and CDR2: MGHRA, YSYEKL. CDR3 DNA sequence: TGCGCCAGCAGCCAAGACAGGGGTGGGCCAGATACGCAGTATTTT. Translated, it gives CASSQDRGGPDTQYF.

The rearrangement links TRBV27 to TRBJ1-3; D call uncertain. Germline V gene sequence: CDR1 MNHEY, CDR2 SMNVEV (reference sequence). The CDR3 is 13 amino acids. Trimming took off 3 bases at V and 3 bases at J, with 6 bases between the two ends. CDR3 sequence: CASSFSGGNTIYF. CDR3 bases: TGTGCCAGCAGTTTTTCGGGTGGAAACACCATATATTTT.

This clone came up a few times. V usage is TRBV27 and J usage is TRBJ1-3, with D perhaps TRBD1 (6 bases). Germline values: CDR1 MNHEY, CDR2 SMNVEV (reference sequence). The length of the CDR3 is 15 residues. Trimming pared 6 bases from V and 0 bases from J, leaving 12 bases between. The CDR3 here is CASRTAGASGNTIYF. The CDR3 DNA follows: TGTGCCAGCAGAACAGCAGGGGCCTCTGGAAACACCATATATTTT.

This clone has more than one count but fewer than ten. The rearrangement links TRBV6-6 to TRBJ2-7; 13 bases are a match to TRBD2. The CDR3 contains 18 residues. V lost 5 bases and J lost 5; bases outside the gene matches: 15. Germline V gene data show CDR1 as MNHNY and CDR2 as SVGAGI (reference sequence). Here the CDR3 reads CASSLTGPGTSGKNEQYF. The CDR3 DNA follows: TGTGCCAGCAGTCTTACGGGGCCAGGGACTAGCGGGAAAAACGAGCAGTACTTC.